This T cell receptor beta chain was captured by sequencing in a study of T cell responses to AZD1222 COVID-19 vaccine. Method: immunoSEQ multiplex PCR; TCRdb's copy keeps in-frame clones and lacks some. The data contain about 180,000 clones, around 88% of them singletons. Per the germline V gene, CDR1 is SGHTA and CDR2 is FQGNSA. V was cut by 1 base and J by 3 bases, with 13 bases left in between. The CDR3 totals 16 residues. This receptor was obtained from an adult who received the AZD1222 COVID-19 vaccine. The chain joins TRBV7-2 to TRBJ1-5, with D possibly being TRBD1 (5 bases). The sample here was peripheral blood, taken 28 days after the second AZD1222 dose. The CDR3 sequence: CASSLDGGGTNQPQHF. CDR3 DNA sequence: TGTGCCAGCAGCTTAGATGGTGGGGGGACCAATCAGCCCCAGCATTTT. Full variable domain (remainder filled in from reference TRBV7-2 and TRBJ1-5): GAGVSQSPSNKVTEKGKDVELRCDPISGHTALYWYRQSLGQGLEFLIYFQGNSAPDKSGLPSDRFSAERTGGSVSTLTIQRTQQEDSAVYLCASSLDGGGTNQPQHFGDGTRLSIL.